The TCR beta chain described here comes from a study of cytomegalovirus exposure and HLA in healthy donors (dated by TCRdb to the late 2010s). About the full investigation: In an earlier analysis of under 750 of the donors, around 300 Gb of sequence data and approximately 120 million unique TCR beta sequences from some 170 million T cells were reported. Every repertoire in the discovery cohort had been generated on one and the same sequencing platform. Several DR-DQ haplotypes were treated as single units for association and clustering because of strong linkage in the cohort. A separate validation cohort of over a hundred different subjects was used in addition to the approximately 700-subject first cohort. Among the approximately 430 genotyped donors, around 81% belonged to the genetic ancestry cluster associated with self-reported Caucasian donors. Rather than drawing on any new phenotypic data, the later analysis identified candidate immune exposures from TCR beta sequences and the way those sequences occurred across donors. The study was designed to test whether signatures of past pathogen exposure could be identified by cataloging public T cell receptors. Donor age, sex, ethnicity and CMV serostatus were collected together with the repertoire data. The number of typed donors differed by locus: 629-630 for A, B, C, DRB1 and DQB1; approximately 520 for DQA1; some 610 for DPA1; and approximately 450 for DPB1. HLA typing included class I and class II loci at four-digit resolution. Among roughly 400 genotyped donors of the cohort, an average of approximately 220,000 unique TCR beta nucleotide sequences was sequenced per donor, of which about 18% were non-productive. An earlier analysis of roughly 600 of the donors used high-throughput TCR beta sequencing to judge whether each TCR beta V gene segment behaved as functional or pseudogenic. In a later analysis, previously published TCR beta repertoires from several hundred donors were re-analyzed and high-resolution HLA genotyping was added so that TCR occurrence patterns could be studied. In a later genetic analysis, genome-wide SNP genotypes for about three fifths of the roughly 670 donors were used, and that subset was treated as a discovery cohort. An early release covering about 600 HLA-typed donors comprised about 310 gigabases of sequencing data and tens of millions of unique TCR sequences. The study profiled the T cell repertoires of fewer than 850 subjects by immunosequencing and related them to cytomegalovirus serostatus. High-throughput TCR immunosequencing, statistical association of individual TCRs with disease status, and machine learning were combined to predict cytomegalovirus infection status. General study outcomes and caveats: Approximately 16 rarely observed V segments, including chromosome 9 orphons, were excluded from the earlier analysis of about 500 of the donors because counts were too low. An association between a missense DCLRE1C variant and V-gene and J-gene trimming of TCR beta chains was found in a later genetic analysis and replicated in an independent cohort. A further reported finding was that TCR beta sequences accurately predicted the HLA-A and HLA-B alleles for most subjects in the first cohort. In a later analysis, TCR association rates were found to vary across HLA loci, with the most associated TCRs seen for DRB1 alleles and the fewest for HLA-C alleles. A later analysis reported that several top co-occurrence clusters appeared linked to parvovirus B19, influenza, CMV and Epstein-Barr virus. Because HLA typing was unavailable for some donors at each locus, only the typed subset was used in association tests. A later genetic analysis reported fewer N-insertions in productive TCRs among donors in an Asian-associated ancestry cluster than the roughly 640-donor mean. According to a later analysis, most CMV-associated TCR beta chains appeared to be HLA-restricted, and the HLA associations seemed to be driven largely by CMV exposure. Correlated functional status among segregating V segments might reflect linkage disequilibrium, but an unknown experimental factor could not be ruled out. A group of highly shared sequence variants was considered likely to be a technical artifact of the sequencing pipeline. Presence/absence analyses assumed roughly uniform sequencing depth across donors, an assumption that may not hold. Some IMGT-functional V segments, including TRBV6-2 and TRBV6-3, could not be told apart with the 87-base-pair reads, so those segments were excluded. According to the authors, the approach could potentially be generalized to other disease states and immunological phenotypes. Only TCR beta chains were sequenced in this cohort, and the absence of alpha or paired-chain data limited detectable features. A later analysis associated some 17,000 TCR beta sequences with specific HLA alleles at a false discovery rate of 0.05. Most TCR sequences were observed very rarely across donors, whereas some public TCRs were present in many individuals. When HLA alleles, especially DR and DQ, strongly co-occurred, attributing TCR associations to individual alleles was difficult. Compared with equally common non-associated chains, HLA-associated TCR beta chains in a later analysis were more clonally expanded and had lower generation probabilities. A total of roughly 160 TCR beta chains were listed by the study as associated with cytomegalovirus. The only immune exposure information available for the cohort was CMV serostatus. Three of the identified cytomegalovirus-associated TCR beta chains were confirmed in vitro to be specific for cytomegalovirus antigens. In an earlier analysis of some 640 of the donors, most TCR beta V segments were observed in productive rearrangements about 90% or about 30% of the time, broadly matching IMGT annotations. The classifier was reported to diagnose cytomegalovirus status with high specificity and sensitivity in both the original and validation cohorts.

The CDR3 goes from the cysteine to the phenylalanine over 13 residues. Of the read, only the CDR3 DNA is kept; its 39 bases are in frame from base 1. V and J lose 6 bases and 5 bases, and a span of 11 bases separates them. In the germline V gene, CDR1 corresponds to MNHNS and CDR2 to SASEGT. The cohort consisted of hundreds of healthy bone marrow donors. At the time of sampling, all cohort members were nominally healthy, though unrecorded immune exposures were likely present. The donor tested CMV seropositive and was one of the 289 seropositive cohort members. A peripheral blood sample was provided by each donor, and peripheral blood mononuclear cells were used for TCR beta sequencing. The Qiagen DNeasy Blood Extraction Kit was used to extract genomic DNA from the blood cell samples. Of note for this clone: The target of this receptor is not known. Base qualities are not recorded, but no much larger clone differs from it by a single base.

Libraries were constructed by the immunoSEQ multiplex PCR assay. A mixture of 60 forward primers for TCR Vbeta segments and 13 reverse primers for TCR Jbeta segments was used in the multiplex PCR. A multiplex PCR assay on genomic DNA amplified the CDR3 region of rearranged TCR beta genes. The amplified TCR beta libraries were sequenced on the Illumina HiSeq System as 87-base-pair reads. On the authors' methods: In a later analysis, 70 million to 95 million unique TCR beta chains were counted across the approximately 640 repertoires, and approximately 11 million of these chains were shared by at least two donors. Raw reads were error-corrected and collapsed into unique sequences by a nearest-neighbor algorithm in which closely related sequences were merged to remove PCR and sequencing errors. Alignment of CDR3 sequences to IMGT reference sequences was used to assign V, D and J gene segments. For a sequence to be retained, a match of at least six nucleotides was required to both a V gene segment and a J gene segment. A rearrangement counted as productive if the CDR3 had no stop codons and remained in frame with V and J, and every other rearrangement counted as non-productive. Following IMGT convention, CDR3 was defined as the stretch from the second conserved V-encoded cysteine up to the conserved J-encoded phenylalanine. Sequences without an unambiguous match to a single V gene segment were excluded from the earlier analysis of about 630 of the donors. In an earlier analysis of a few hundred of the donors, V segments were called functional above 56.7% productive rearrangements and were called segregating when the between-donor standard deviation exceeded 5%. A statistical classification framework was developed to diagnose cytomegalovirus status using the catalog of TCR beta chain sequences. V and J gene assignment, in a later analysis, came from comparing TCR nucleotide sequences with IMGT/GENE-DB human TR gene sequences. The TCRdist pipeline was used in a later analysis to assign CDR3 sequences and most-parsimonious VDJ recombination scenarios. In a later analysis, each TCR beta chain was defined by its CDR3 amino acid sequence together with its V-gene family, and reads without a unique V-gene family were excluded. A later analysis removed several hundred highly shared, low-generation-probability nucleotide sequences to deal with suspected cross-contamination and a sequencing artifact. In a later analysis, a clonal expansion index for each public chain was calculated from normalized within-repertoire ranks of inferred template counts. Generation probabilities in a later analysis came from a VDJ recombination model fitted to out-of-frame rearrangements, and those results were checked against IGoR. In a later analysis, hypergeometric tests were used to score TCR-TCR, TCR-HLA and TCR-CMV co-occurrence, with a repertoire-size bias correction applied to TCR pairs. To estimate false discovery rates, a later analysis permuted the HLA or CMV assignments 20 times. A later analysis grouped co-occurring TCRs with DBSCAN, adding TCRdist sequence similarity when clustering within HLA-allele-positive subsets. Repertoires with fewer than 30,000 or more than 120,000 public chains were left out of co-occurrence clustering, as were about 5 repertoires with anomalous nucleotide sharing. The source is immuneACCESS, and TCRdb retained only in-frame sequences with V and J called. Part of the clones is not carried over; for the studies checked, unresolved V genes explain less than half of this, and the remainder is unexplained. That table furnishes V, J and clone size, whereas the DNA furnished D and trimming. A total of approximately 170,000 clones appear in this sample, 75% to 90% of them only once. The ten biggest clones cover over 4% of the sample.

The sequence came from a man aged 45-60 years in good health and CMV-seropositive. The sequence links TRBV6-1 to TRBJ2-1; too little of a D gene remains to name it. The specimen sequenced was PBMCs. The CDR3 has the sequence CASSMTNNNEQFF. The sequenced DNA: TGTGCCAGCAGCATGACAAACAACAATGAGCAGTTCTTC.